The subject of this entry is one T cell receptor (beta chain). Using immunoSEQ multiplex PCR, the repertoire was profiled, and TCRdb retains in-frame clones only, with some absent. The sample has under 75,000 clones, approximately 84% seen once. The sample comes from a study of blood T cell repertoires in COVID-19. Germline CDR1 is LGHDT and CDR2 is YNNKEL (reference sequence). V was clipped by 10 bases and J by 1 base; unmatched bases: 5. The CDR3 covers 13 residues. The rearrangement joins TRBV3-1 (or the pseudogene TRBV3-2) to TRBJ1-1; 8 nucleotides align to TRBD1. This sequence was found in a man in his 60s with COVID-19, enrolled during active disease. The specimen sequenced was peripheral blood. CDR3: CATRGQGNTEAFF. DNA of the CDR3: TGTGCCACAAGAGGACAGGGGAACACTGAAGCTTTCTTT.